This paragraph reports one T cell receptor (beta chain). Produced via immunoSEQ multiplex PCR; TCRdb's table is partial and in-frame only. The table shows 190,000 or so clones, with 84% occurring only once. The data are from a study of blood T cell repertoires in COVID-19. The trim removed 0 bases at V and 3 bases at J, leaving 4 bases unmatched. Germline CDR1 reads SGHVS; CDR2 reads FNYEAQ. The CDR3 has 16 amino acids. Everyone who took part was roughly 18 to 89 years old, and they came from 24 US areas. Recovery meant two consecutive negative NP/OP PCR tests, professional clearance, or resolved symptoms.

This chain connects TRBV7-6 to TRBJ2-2; 7 nucleotides match TRBD1. Sequenced input: PBMCs or T cells enriched from blood (not recorded which). The TCR comes from a man aged 35 to 55 who had recovered from COVID-19. The CDR3 sequence is CASSLAKGADTGELFF. The CDR3 nucleotides read TGTGCCAGCAGCTTAGCCAAGGGGGCCGACACCGGGGAGCTGTTTTTT. Using reference TRBV7-6 and TRBJ2-2 for the parts outside the CDR3, the full variable domain is GAGVSQSPRYKVTKRGQDVALRCDPISGHVSLYWYRQALGQGPEFLTYFNYEAQQDKSGLPNDRFSAERPEGSISTLTIQRTEQRDSAMYRCASSLAKGADTGELFFGEGSRLTVL.